This T cell receptor (beta chain) emerged from a study of spatial heterogeneity in lung cancer. Germline CDR1 DFQATT, CDR2 SNEGSKA (reference sequence). Trimming pared 7 bases from V and 4 bases from J, leaving 8 bases between. This CDR3 is 10 amino acids long. Time point: sample taken at primary tumor resection. TCRs were sequenced from unsorted whole RNA of tumor, nontumor lung or PBMC. Using its own MiXCR run on the 5' RACE reads, TCRdb lists one record per CDR3 protein. The sample has about 42,000 distinct CDR3 sequences, approximately 6.8% seen once; the top ten hold around 45%. There are a few counts of this clonotype.

The sequenced sample was PBMCs, obtained at surgery. This chain uses TRBV20-1 with TRBJ2-7; no clear D. This TCR was recovered from a female donor with early-stage non-small cell lung cancer. The CDR3 here is CSVGRYEQYF. The CDR3 DNA follows: TGCAGTGTAGGACGTTACGAGCAGTACTTC.